The 21 T cell receptor beta chains below all came from one sample that was sequenced in a study of cytomegalovirus exposure and HLA in healthy donors. Repertoires were generated with immunoSEQ multiplex PCR, while TCRdb's copy carries only in-frame clones and drops some. The data contain over 75,000 clones, more than 75% of them singletons. The sample consisted of PBMCs. The receptors come from a man aged 30 to 45 in good health and CMV-seronegative.

The chain has TRBV7-2 and TRBJ1-5; D call uncertain. The CDR3 loop spans 14 amino acids. V lost 1 base to trimming and J lost 4 bases, with 8 bases between them. Germline V lookup: CDR1 SGHTA, CDR2 FQGNSA. The CDR3 coding sequence is TGTGCCAGCAGCTTAGGACACCTTAATCAGCCCCAGCATTTT. Amino acid sequence: CASSLGHLNQPQHF.

The rearrangement links TRBV7-9 to TRBJ1-3, with D perhaps TRBD1 (5 bases). Germline assignment: CDR1 SEHNR and CDR2 FQNEAQ (reference sequence). V was pared by 3 bases and J by 8 bases, with 17 bases between. This CDR3 is built from 15 residues. CDR3 coding DNA: TGTGCCAGCAGCTTCCACGACAGCATTCCAGACACCATATATTTT. Its translation: CASSFHDSIPDTIYF.

A single count supports this clone. This chain uses TRBV19 with TRBJ2-7, with D perhaps TRBD2 (6 bases). Trimming took off 10 bases at V and 4 bases at J, with 14 bases between the two ends. CDR1 and CDR2 from the germline V gene are LNHDA and SQIVND (reference sequence). The CDR3 length is 12 residues. CDR3 nucleotides: TGTGCCACGGGGGATCCCCGATACGAGCAGTACTTC. Translation: CATGDPRYEQYF.

CDR3 region: CASSSQANEQFF. CDR3 nucleotides: TGTGCCAGCAGCTCGCAGGCCAATGAGCAGTTCTTC. The chain uses TRBV7-3 and TRBJ2-1; D is ambiguous. The V end lost 4 bases, the J end lost 6 bases, and 7 bases lay between the germline ends. Germline V gives CDR1 SGHTA, CDR2 FQGTGA. The CDR3 spans 12 residues.

The genes are TRBV13 and TRBJ2-7; D may be TRBD1 (6 bases). Deletions cut 3 bases from V and 0 bases from J, with 18 bases between. The germline V gene has CDR1 PRHDT and CDR2 FYEKMQ (reference sequence). The CDR3 consists of 17 residues. CDR3 residues: CASSFWPGASPSYEQYF. The CDR3, as DNA: TGTGCCAGCAGCTTCTGGCCAGGGGCGAGCCCCTCCTACGAGCAGTACTTC.

The V and J genes are TRBV7-2 and TRBJ1-3, with 8 bases aligning to TRBD1. The CDR3 is made up of 16 amino acids. Germline V gene data show CDR1 as SGHTA and CDR2 as FQGNSA. Unmatched junction bases numbered 6, after V lost 3 bases and J lost 2 bases. CDR3 protein: CASSFRATGAGNTIYF. The CDR3 coding sequence is TGTGCCAGCAGCTTTCGCGCGACAGGGGCTGGAAACACCATATATTTT.

The rearrangement joins TRBV19 to TRBJ2-7; 8 nucleotides line up with TRBD1. Trimming at V came to 5 bases and at J to 6 bases, leaving 3 bases not matched to a gene. CDR3 size: 12 residues. CDR1 is LNHDA, CDR2 SQIVND, per germline (reference sequence). CDR3 residues: CASSPQGGEQYF. CDR3 in DNA: TGTGCCAGTAGTCCACAGGGGGGCGAGCAGTACTTC.

J is TRBJ2-7 and V is TRBV18, with D perhaps matching TRBD1 (6 bases). With 0 bases removed from V and 4 bases from J, the gap between germline ends came to 10 bases. Germline V gives CDR1 KGHSH, CDR2 LQKENI. The CDR3 is 14 residues long. The CDR3 is CASSPPGTPYEQYF. CDR3 nucleotide sequence: TGTGCCAGCTCACCACCCGGGACACCTTACGAGCAGTACTTC.

The CDR3 sequence is CASSLEGIEAFF. For the CDR3, the DNA is TGCGCCAGCAGCTTGGAGGGGATTGAAGCTTTCTTT. The rearrangement joins TRBV5-1 to TRBJ1-1; weak D call: TRBD1 (5 bases). CDR1 is SGHRS, CDR2 YFSETQ, per germline. This CDR3 region has 12 residues. The V end lost 0 bases, the J end lost 7 bases, and 7 bases lay between the germline ends.

The chain has TRBV6-1 and TRBJ1-2; D remains unclear. CDR3 length equals 16 residues. Trimming removed 1 base from V and 4 bases from J, with 16 bases in between. Germline V gene lookup returns CDR1 MNHNS and CDR2 SASEGT. The CDR3 loop is CASSEDSGNPSYGYTF. As DNA, the CDR3 is TGTGCCAGCAGTGAAGACTCGGGGAATCCTTCCTATGGCTACACCTTC.

This clone showed up just once. The genes are TRBV11-2 and TRBJ1-1, with unresolved D. V was shortened by 1 base and J by 7 bases, with 10 bases between the two germline ends. The CDR3 extends over 13 amino acids. Germline lookup yields CDR1 SGHAT and CDR2 FQNNGV. The CDR3 spells CASSLGPSVEAFF. CDR3 DNA: TGTGCCAGCAGCTTAGGCCCCAGCGTTGAAGCTTTCTTT.

V usage is TRBV10-3 and J usage is TRBJ2-2; D is ambiguous. CDR1 and CDR2 from the germline V gene are ENHRY and SYGVKD. The V end was cut by 4 bases, the J end by 1 base, with 7 bases between. CDR3 length: 14 amino acids. CDR3 bases: TGTGCCATCAGTGTTGGCCAGAACACCGGGGAGCTGTTTTTT. Translation gives CAISVGQNTGELFF.

The CDR3 sequence is CASQPQGSRSTEAFF. CDR3 nucleotides: TGTGCCAGTCAGCCCCAGGGGTCCAGGAGCACTGAAGCTTTCTTT. This sequence joins TRBV19 and TRBJ1-1; a possible D gene is TRBD1 (6 bases). The ends were cut back, 8 bases at V and 4 bases at J, with 20 bases in the middle. The CDR3 is made up of 15 amino acids. Germline CDR1 and CDR2: LNHDA and SQIVND (reference sequence). Looking up the rest from reference TRBV19 and TRBJ1-1 gives the full variable domain: DGGITQSPKYLFRKEGQNVTLSCEQNLNHDAMYWYRQDPGQGLRLIYYSQIVNDFQKGDIAEGYSVSREKKESFPLTVTSAQKNPTAFYLCASQPQGSRSTEAFFGQGTRLTVV.

The chain employs TRBV7-9 and TRBJ1-2, with D perhaps TRBD1 (6 bases). Germline V gene data show CDR1 as SEHNR and CDR2 as FQNEAQ (reference sequence). CDR3 length: 16 residues. Trimming cost V 2 bases and J 5 bases, with 18 bases left between them. The CDR3 region is CASSLPTGRFPYGYTF. The CDR3 nucleotides are TGTGCCAGCAGCTTACCGACAGGTCGATTCCCATATGGCTACACCTTC.

This clone was detected once. V and J are TRBV7-3 and TRBJ2-3, with a weak D call TRBD1 (7 bases). Germline V gene lookup returns CDR1 SGHTA and CDR2 FQGTGA. CDR3 length equals 15 residues. Trimming took 5 bases from V and 1 from J, leaving 13 bases between them. The CDR3 nucleotides are TGTGCCAGCAGCCCGCAGGGGGGAGGCACAGATACGCAGTATTTT. Its protein product is CASSPQGGGTDTQYF.

The chain combines TRBV28 with TRBJ2-7, with 8 bases lining up with TRBD1. V lost 4 bases and J lost 3; bases outside the gene matches: 5. Germline values: CDR1 MDHEN, CDR2 SYDVKM. This CDR3 has 14 amino acids. CDR3 in amino acids: CASSSTGQGYEQYF. The CDR3 region has the DNA TGTGCCAGCAGTTCCACCGGACAGGGCTACGAGCAGTACTTC.

This sequence joins TRBV6-1 and TRBJ2-3; D remains ambiguous. Trimming left V 5 bases short and J 7 bases short, with 7 bases between. Germline V gene lookup returns CDR1 MNHNS and CDR2 SASEGT. The CDR3 consists of 11 residues. CDR3 residues: CASSYLNTQYF. In DNA form, the CDR3 reads TGTGCCAGCAGTTATCTTAATACGCAGTATTTT.

The V gene is TRBV29-1, the J gene TRBJ2-1, with 10 bases lining up with TRBD1. With 7 bases clipped from V and 3 bases from J, the junction kept 3 bases outside the gene matches. CDR1 is SQVTM and CDR2 is ANQGSEA in the germline V gene. The CDR3 runs to 13 residues. CDR3 protein: CSGTGGIYNEQFF. DNA of the CDR3: TGCAGCGGGACAGGGGGGATCTACAATGAGCAGTTCTTC.

The rearrangement uses TRBV5-5 and TRBJ1-4, with 9 bases matching TRBD1. The CDR3 runs 17 residues. V trimming: 1 base; J trimming: 8 bases; junction bases outside the gene matches: 12. Germline V gene data show CDR1 as SGHKS and CDR2 as YYEKEE (reference sequence). CDR3 DNA sequence: TGTGCCAGCAGCTTGATTTCACGTCTGGACAGGGGCGAAAAACTGTTTTTT. Residues: CASSLISRLDRGEKLFF.

This chain links TRBV19 with TRBJ2-5, with a tentative D call TRBD2 (6 bases). Deletions cut 6 bases from V and 2 bases from J, with 19 bases between. The CDR3 loop spans 16 amino acids. Germline V gene lookup returns CDR1 LNHDA and CDR2 SQIVND (reference sequence). CDR3 coding DNA: TGTGCCAGTAGGGGTCGGAGGGGCTCACTGCAAGAGACCCAGTACTTC. Protein sequence: CASRGRRGSLQETQYF.

The chain combines TRBV18 with TRBJ2-4; 14 bases match TRBD2. Germline V gives CDR1 KGHSH, CDR2 LQKENI. The CDR3 sequence is 18 residues long. V lost 4 bases, J lost 3 bases, and 8 bases stayed unmatched. Here the CDR3 DNA reads TGTGCCAGCTCACGGGGACTAGCGGGAGCCCTGAGCAAAAACATTCAGTACTTC. It yields the protein CASSRGLAGALSKNIQYF.